This TCR beta chain is drawn from a study of cytotoxic CD8 clonotypes in ibrutinib-treated CLL. This clone was found a few times. Its antigen is currently unknown. Assay: immunoSEQ multiplex PCR; the TCRdb copy retains only in-frame clones and omits some. The sample has around 92,000 clones, approximately 80% seen once; the top ten hold 20% to 25%. Study outcomes and limitations: The public clonotypes identified were infrequent and showed contraction or stability on treatment.

The specimen comprised PBMCs, sampled after 24 months of ibrutinib treatment. This sequence was found in a human donor with chronic lymphocytic leukemia.

The CDR3 DNA is TGTGCCAGCCGACAGGGGGCAAATTGGGAGCAGTACTTC. Translation: CASRQGANWEQYF. The chain links TRBV18 to TRBJ2-7, with 10 bases aligning to TRBD1. Trimming removed 8 bases from V and 7 bases from J; junction bases left unmatched: 8. The CDR3 is 13 residues long. In germline, CDR1 is KGHSH, CDR2 LQKENI.